One and the same sample provided the 30 T cell receptor beta chains below, sequenced in a study of T cells after yellow fever vaccination. MiXCR was run by TCRdb on the 5' RACE reads, yielding one entry per CDR3 protein. The table shows 230,000 or so distinct CDR3 sequences, with 5.5% to 8.5% occurring only once. The source material was CD4+ T cells sorted from PBMCs, sampled on the day of the yellow fever booster vaccination. The receptors shown here come from a man younger than 40 who received the YFV17D yellow fever vaccine.

This clonotype was seen at least ten times. This chain joins TRBV30 and TRBJ2-2; 9 bases align to TRBD1. This CDR3 contains 14 residues. Per germline, CDR1 GTSNPN and CDR2 SVGIG (reference sequence). With 3 bases clipped from V and 5 bases from J, the junction kept 4 bases outside the gene matches. The CDR3 loop reads CAWSLQGATGELFF. The DNA of the CDR3 is TGTGCCTGGAGCCTACAGGGGGCGACCGGGGAGCTGTTTTTT.

V usage is TRBV12-3 or TRBV12-4 and J usage is TRBJ2-3; 7 bases line up with TRBD1. V shed 2 bases and J 0 bases; nucleotides not matched to a gene: 11. CDR3 length equals 18 residues. DNA of the CDR3: TGTGCCAGCAGTTTAAGGACAGGCAAACACCGTAGCACAGATACGCAGTATTTT. Translation gives CASSLRTGKHRSTDTQYF.

This clonotype was seen only a few times. This chain links TRBV6-6 with TRBJ2-5; a weak D match, TRBD2 (6 bases). CDR3 length: 12 amino acids. Per germline, CDR1 MNHNY and CDR2 SVGAGI (reference sequence). This chain's CDR3 is CASGSFQETQYF. CDR3 nucleotides: TGTGCTAGCGGTTCCTTCCAAGAGACCCAGTACTTC.

This clonotype turned up a few times. The J gene is TRBJ1-6, the V gene TRBV4-2, with 9 positions matching TRBD1. V shed 3 bases, J shed 9 bases, and the junction held 0 bases outside the gene matches. Per the germline V gene, CDR1 is LGHNA and CDR2 is YNFKEQ. CDR3 length: 13 amino acids. The CDR3 spells CASSQGQGSPLHF. The CDR3 DNA sequence: TGTGCCAGCAGCCAGGGACAGGGTTCACCCCTCCACTTT.

This chain links TRBV6-5 with TRBJ1-6; D is unresolved. CDR3 length: 18 amino acids. Per the germline V gene, CDR1 is MNHEY and CDR2 is SVGAGI. The germline V and J ends were trimmed by 4 bases and 1 base, with 17 bases remaining between them. The CDR3 loop is CASSSGTLGRSYNSPLHF. The CDR3 nucleotides are TGTGCCAGCAGTTCGGGCACCCTGGGAAGATCCTATAATTCACCCCTCCACTTT.

In this sample, this clonotype turned up many times. The junction differs from germline at one of its ends, possibly a read error. The rearrangement links TRBV5-1 to TRBJ2-1, with 7 nucleotides matching TRBD2. The CDR3 extends over 14 amino acids. Germline CDR1 and CDR2: SGHRS and YFSETQ. This CDR3 reads CASSRGSSYNEQFF. As DNA, the CDR3 is TGTGCCAGCAGCCGCGGGAGCTCCTACAATGAGCAGTTCTTC.

The CDR3 DNA reads TGTGCCAGCAGTTTTGGGTCTAGCGGGCTCCAAGAGACCCAGTACTTC. Its protein is CASSFGSSGLQETQYF. V usage is TRBV12-3 or TRBV12-4 and J usage is TRBJ2-5, with 8 bases identical to TRBD2. The CDR3 covers 16 residues. Germline trimming cut 3 bases from V and 1 base from J; bases unmatched to any gene: 7.

This sequence joins TRBV19 and TRBJ2-3; the D is unclear. This CDR3 has 16 residues. The V end was cut by 3 bases, the J end by 0 bases, with 13 bases between. The germline gives CDR1 LNHDA, CDR2 SQIVND (reference sequence). The CDR3 reads CASSIPGSRSTDTQYF. The CDR3 DNA follows: TGTGCCAGTAGTATCCCAGGATCGCGGAGCACAGATACGCAGTATTTT.

In this sample, this clonotype turned up many times. The chain links TRBV4-3 to TRBJ2-7; 8 nucleotides align to TRBD1. J was trimmed by 2 bases and V by 4 bases; bases with no gene match: 1. CDR1 and CDR2 from the germline V gene are LGHNA and YSLEER. This CDR3 region has 13 residues. The CDR3 region has the DNA TGCGCCAGCAGCCGGGACAGGACCTACGAGCAGTACTTC. It specifies CASSRDRTYEQYF.

This clonotype was counted a few times. The chain combines TRBV6-2 or TRBV6-3 with TRBJ2-7; TRBD1 agrees at 7 bases. Trimming removed 8 bases from V and 3 bases from J; junction bases left unmatched: 7. The CDR3 length is 13 residues. Germline V gene lookup returns CDR1 MNHEY and CDR2 SVGEGT. CDR3 nucleotide sequence: TGTGCCAGCGGCCCGACAGGGAACTACGAGCAGTACTTC. Translation: CASGPTGNYEQYF.

Ten or more counts support this clonotype. V is TRBV9 and J is TRBJ2-3; a weak D match, TRBD2 (6 bases). The germline V gene has CDR1 SGDLS and CDR2 YYNGEE. The CDR3 loop spans 15 amino acids. Trimming removed 7 bases from V and 0 bases from J, with 15 bases in between. The CDR3 sequence is CASSTLEGSTDTQYF. CDR3 DNA sequence: TGTGCCAGCTCGACGTTGGAGGGAAGCACAGATACGCAGTATTTT.

Only a few counts were recorded for this clonotype. The rearrangement joins TRBV20-1 to TRBJ2-3; 13 nucleotides match TRBD2. This CDR3 contains 15 residues. Germline assignment: CDR1 DFQATT and CDR2 SNEGSKA (reference sequence). The V segment lost 3 bases and the J segment 1 base; nucleotides outside the gene matches: 1. CDR3 sequence (DNA): TGCAGTGCTAGGACTAGCGGGAGGCGCACAGATACGCAGTATTTT. Amino acid sequence: CSARTSGRRTDTQYF.

This clonotype was seen a few times. The genes are TRBV5-6 and TRBJ2-1; D call uncertain. Per the germline V gene, CDR1 is SGHDT and CDR2 is YYEEEE. The V end lost 2 bases, the J end lost 0 bases, and 6 bases lay between the germline ends. The CDR3 loop spans 14 amino acids. CDR3 protein: CASSFVDSYNEQFF. The DNA of the CDR3 is TGTGCCAGCAGCTTCGTAGACTCCTACAATGAGCAGTTCTTC.

The gene calls are TRBV10-2 and TRBJ2-5; possibly TRBD2 for D (6 bases). This CDR3 is built from 13 residues. Germline values: CDR1 WSHSY, CDR2 SAAADI. V was clipped by 3 bases and J by 3 bases, with 8 bases between them. The CDR3 DNA sequence: TGCGCCAGCAGTGAAGGCGGGAAAGAGACCCAGTACTTC. Translating gives CASSEGGKETQYF.

This clonotype was seen repeatedly, ten times or more. The CDR3 DNA reads TGTGCCAGCAGCGCACAGGGTTGGGATACGCAGTATTTT. Translating it yields CASSAQGWDTQYF. The chain combines TRBV7-2 with TRBJ2-3; a possible D gene is TRBD1 (6 bases). The CDR3 has 13 residues. The germline V gene encodes CDR1 SGHTA and CDR2 FQGNSA. V was clipped by 5 bases and J by 6 bases, with 12 bases between them. Variable domain in full (rest from reference TRBV7-2 and TRBJ2-3): GAGVSQSPSNKVTEKGKDVELRCDPISGHTALYWYRQSLGQGLEFLIYFQGNSAPDKSGLPSDRFSAERTGGSVSTLTIQRTQQEDSAVYLCASSAQGWDTQYFGPGTRLTVL.

This clonotype was recorded at least ten times. The rearrangement uses TRBV4-3 and TRBJ2-4; D not resolved. This CDR3 comprises 16 residues. V was clipped by 1 base and J by 0 bases, with 10 bases between them. The V gene's germline CDR1 is LGHNA and CDR2 YSLEER. CDR3 region: CASSQVDKLAKNIQYF. CDR3 DNA sequence: TGCGCCAGCAGCCAAGTCGACAAGCTAGCCAAAAACATTCAGTACTTC.

The chain joins TRBV6-5 to TRBJ2-5; 12 bases line up with TRBD2. This CDR3 contains 15 residues. Per germline, CDR1 MNHEY and CDR2 SVGAGI. V dropped 8 bases and J dropped 5; count of bases not matched to a gene: 9. The CDR3 DNA is TGTGCCAGCGGTTTGAGGACTAGCGGGACTGAGACCCAGTACTTC. Protein sequence: CASGLRTSGTETQYF.

In its sample, this clonotype was seen many times. V usage is TRBV12-3 or TRBV12-4 and J usage is TRBJ2-7; TRBD1 aligns across 8 bases. V lost 7 bases and J lost 3; bases outside the gene matches: 8. The CDR3 runs 14 residues. The CDR3, as DNA: TGTGCCAGCACCCCCCGGGACAGGAACTACGAGCAGTACTTC. It codes for CASTPRDRNYEQYF.

There are a few counts of this clonotype. The chain employs TRBV5-8 and TRBJ2-1, with TRBD1 identical over 7 bases. The CDR3 is 15 amino acids. From germline, CDR1 is SGHTS and CDR2 YDEGEE. The ends lost 4 bases at V and 6 bases at J; junction bases unmatched: 10. As DNA, the CDR3 is TGTGCCAGCAGCCCCGCTGGACAGGTTGGCAATGAGCAGTTCTTC. Its translation: CASSPAGQVGNEQFF.

V gene TRBV12-3 or TRBV12-4 combines with J gene TRBJ1-1; D uncertain. V was cut by 2 bases and J by 0 bases, with 7 bases left in between. This CDR3 is 14 amino acids long. The CDR3 region has the DNA TGTGCCAGCAGTTTACAAGCAGTGAACACTGAAGCTTTCTTT. This translates into CASSLQAVNTEAFF.

At least ten counts were recorded for this clonotype. V is TRBV5-1 and J is TRBJ1-2; 8 nucleotides align to TRBD1. CDR3 size: 12 residues. V dropped 4 bases and J dropped 7; count of bases not matched to a gene: 3. CDR1 is SGHRS and CDR2 is YFSETQ in the germline V gene. In nucleotides, the CDR3 is TGCGCCAGCAGCCTGGACAGGGTTGGCTACACCTTC. Amino acid sequence: CASSLDRVGYTF.

This clonotype showed up just a few times. The chain links TRBV20-1 to TRBJ1-6; D ambiguous. The germline V gene encodes CDR1 DFQATT and CDR2 SNEGSKA (reference sequence). The CDR3 runs to 16 residues. V was clipped by 2 bases and J by 8 bases, with 19 bases between them. The CDR3 spells CSARTRVGFQDSPLHF. The CDR3 DNA is TGCAGTGCTAGAACCCGGGTAGGGTTTCAGGATTCACCCCTCCACTTT.

The V gene is TRBV20-1, the J gene TRBJ1-3; no definite D call. Trimming removed 5 bases at V and 4 bases at J, with 9 bases between. The V gene's germline CDR1 is DFQATT and CDR2 SNEGSKA (reference sequence). CDR3 size: 12 residues. The CDR3 loop reads CSALPPGNTIYF. The CDR3 DNA reads TGCAGTGCTTTACCCCCCGGAAACACCATATATTTT.

The chain has TRBV5-1 and TRBJ1-3, with D perhaps TRBD1 (6 bases). This CDR3 region has 16 residues. Germline CDR1 SGHRS, CDR2 YFSETQ. V was shortened by 6 bases and J by 2 bases, with 18 bases between the two germline ends. CDR3 nucleotides: TGCGCCAGCACTGAGGGACACTTCCTCGCTGGAAACACCATATATTTT. The encoded protein is CASTEGHFLAGNTIYF.

This clonotype has ten or more counts. This chain connects TRBV28 to TRBJ2-5; a weak D match, TRBD1 (6 bases). The CDR3 spans 14 residues. Trimming pared 3 bases from V and 1 base from J, leaving 9 bases between. The germline CDR1 and CDR2 sequences are MDHEN and SYDVKM. The chain's CDR3 is CASSFFRGQETQYF. CDR3 DNA sequence: TGTGCCAGCAGTTTTTTCAGGGGCCAAGAGACCCAGTACTTC.

Details on this clonotype: A junction boundary mismatches the germline segment, possibly from a read error. The rearrangement uses TRBV2 and TRBJ2-1; D possibly corresponds to TRBD1 (6 bases). Germline V gene data show CDR1 as SNHLY and CDR2 as FYNNEI. This CDR3 comprises 12 residues. The CDR3 region is CASSVDRPLFIF. CDR3 DNA: TGTGCCAGCAGTGTCGACAGGCCGCTCTTCATATTC.

This chain joins TRBV18 and TRBJ2-3; D unresolved. CDR1 and CDR2 from the germline V gene are KGHSH and LQKENI. Trimming stripped 2 bases from V and 0 bases from J, with 12 bases between. The CDR3 runs to 16 residues. The CDR3 sequence: CASSPDAGLSTDTQYF. The CDR3 bases are TGTGCCAGCTCACCAGACGCCGGGTTGAGCACAGATACGCAGTATTTT.

At least ten counts were recorded for this clonotype. The V and J genes are TRBV10-1 and TRBJ2-7, with TRBD1 matching over 10 bases. V was clipped by 1 base and J by 6 bases; unmatched bases: 3. Germline V lookup: CDR1 WNHNN, CDR2 SYGVQD (reference sequence). The CDR3 extends over 14 amino acids. The CDR3 loop is CASSEFGQGGEQYF. For the CDR3, the DNA is TGCGCCAGCAGTGAGTTTGGACAGGGGGGCGAGCAGTACTTC.

The table lists this clonotype with a few counts. This chain uses TRBV28 with TRBJ2-1, with D possibly TRBD1 on 6 matching bases. The V and J ends lost 6 bases and 3 bases respectively, with 12 bases between them. From germline, CDR1 is MDHEN and CDR2 SYDVKM. The CDR3 covers 14 residues. The CDR3 reads CASRKGEIYNEQFF. The CDR3 DNA is TGTGCCAGCAGGAAGGGGGAAATCTACAATGAGCAGTTCTTC.

This clonotype was found many times. The gene calls are TRBV2 and TRBJ2-5; perhaps TRBD2 as D (5 bases). The CDR3 runs to 13 residues. Germline CDR1 and CDR2: SNHLY and FYNNEI. V was clipped by 6 bases and J by 4 bases, with 12 bases between them. CDR3 nucleotide sequence: TGTGCCAGCAGGCCGGACTTAGTAGAGACCCAGTACTTC. Protein sequence: CASRPDLVETQYF.